These 14 T cell receptor beta chains were all obtained from the same sample, sequenced in a study of T cell changes during pregnancy in multiple sclerosis. Assay used: immunoSEQ multiplex PCR; TCRdb lists only in-frame clones, some missing. The sample holds around 50,000 clones, about 90% seen once. Sample: CD4+ T cells from peripheral blood mononuclear cells, taken after pregnancy. Receptor source: a female donor in good health, enrolled as a control in a pregnancy study.

This sequence joins TRBV9 and TRBJ2-1; tentatively, D is TRBD2 (6 bases). Trimming removed 4 bases from V and 5 bases from J, with 16 bases in between. The CDR3 loop spans 15 amino acids. Germline values: CDR1 SGDLS, CDR2 YYNGEE. The CDR3: CASSPGGGRNNEQFF. The CDR3, as DNA: TGTGCCAGCAGCCCGGGCGGAGGGAGGAACAATGAGCAGTTCTTC.

The chain recombines TRBV5-1 with TRBJ2-7; 7 bases are shared with TRBD1. Germline values: CDR1 SGHRS, CDR2 YFSETQ. CDR3 size: 15 residues. The junction had 7 bases not matched to a gene; V was cut back by 3 bases and J by 1 base. The CDR3 protein is CASSSTGIGSYEQYF. The CDR3, as DNA: TGCGCCAGCAGCTCGACAGGGATTGGGTCCTACGAGCAGTACTTC.

The chain is built from TRBV19 and TRBJ1-1; D gene unclear. V was shortened by 7 bases and J by 5 bases, with 14 bases between the two germline ends. This CDR3 is 13 amino acids long. Germline V gene sequence: CDR1 LNHDA, CDR2 SQIVND (reference sequence). The CDR3 DNA reads as TGTGCCAGTACCTTTGGCCCGGGTACTGAAGCTTTCTTT. The encoded protein is CASTFGPGTEAFF.

The count of this clone is one. The chain recombines TRBV27 with TRBJ2-3, with D possibly TRBD2 on 5 matching bases. CDR3 length equals 15 residues. Germline V gene sequence: CDR1 MNHEY, CDR2 SMNVEV (reference sequence). V was trimmed by 6 bases and J by 0 bases, leaving 13 bases between them. The CDR3 region is CASRLARLSTDTQYF. The CDR3 nucleotides read TGTGCCAGCAGATTAGCGAGACTGAGCACAGATACGCAGTATTTT.

J is TRBJ2-3 and V is TRBV10-3; 10 bases are shared with TRBD1. Germline V gene sequence: CDR1 ENHRY, CDR2 SYGVKD. This CDR3 is 13 amino acids long. Losses at the gene ends were 4 bases for V and 6 bases for J; bases not matched to a gene: 1. This chain's CDR3 is CAISGTGGDTQYF. CDR3 nucleotide sequence: TGTGCCATCAGTGGGACAGGGGGGGATACGCAGTATTTT.

The rearrangement links TRBV7-6 to TRBJ2-7; maybe TRBD1 (6 bases). The germline V gene has CDR1 SGHVS and CDR2 FNYEAQ. This CDR3 region has 17 residues. V lost 1 base and J lost 4, with 20 bases in between. CDR3 in amino acids: CASSLGSGVGQNYEQYF. The CDR3 DNA reads TGTGCCAGCAGCTTAGGCTCTGGGGTCGGACAGAATTACGAGCAGTACTTC.

The rearrangement uses TRBV2 and TRBJ1-1; possibly TRBD1 for D (6 bases). CDR1 SNHLY and CDR2 FYNNEI come from the germline V gene. The CDR3 extends over 15 amino acids. The V end lost 1 base, the J end lost 7 bases, and 16 bases lay between the germline ends. CDR3 region: CASSEDVTGTSEAFF. The CDR3 coding sequence is TGTGCCAGCAGTGAAGATGTGACAGGTACCAGTGAAGCTTTCTTT.

This sequence joins TRBV6-1 and TRBJ2-7; perhaps TRBD1 as D (5 bases). This CDR3 region has 12 residues. Germline CDR1 is MNHNS and CDR2 is SASEGT. V gave up 6 bases and J gave up 6 bases, with 12 bases separating them. CDR3: CASSPDRGEQYF. DNA for the CDR3: TGTGCCAGCAGCCCAGATAGGGGCGAGCAGTACTTC.

The chain combines TRBV27 with TRBJ2-6, with 10 bases lining up with TRBD1. Germline values: CDR1 MNHEY, CDR2 SMNVEV (reference sequence). The CDR3 runs 18 residues. Trimming took 5 bases from V and 0 from J; bases not matched to a gene: 7. DNA of the CDR3: TGTGCCAGCAGTCCCTGGACAGGGGGGCGCTCTGGGGCCAACGTCCTGACTTTC. Translation: CASSPWTGGRSGANVLTF.

The genes are TRBV4-1 and TRBJ2-5; a weak D match, TRBD2 (6 bases). V lost 5 bases and J 5 bases, leaving 18 bases between the germline ends. Germline-derived CDR1 and CDR2 are MGHRA and YSYEKL. The CDR3 is 15 residues long. DNA for the CDR3: TGCGCCAGCAGCTTTCAACTAGCCACGGGCGAGACCCAGTACTTC. Protein product: CASSFQLATGETQYF.

Here the CDR3 DNA reads TGTGCCAGCAGCTCCAGGACTAGCGGTCCGTACAATGAGCAGTTCTTC. This sequence encodes CASSSRTSGPYNEQFF. The genes are TRBV11-2 and TRBJ2-1; TRBD2 aligns across 10 bases. The trim removed 4 bases at V and 4 bases at J, leaving 7 bases unmatched. Per germline, CDR1 SGHAT and CDR2 FQNNGV. The length of the CDR3 is 16 residues. Full variable domain (outside the CDR3, taken from reference TRBV11-2 and TRBJ2-1): EAGVAQSPRYKIIEKRQSVAFWCNPISGHATLYWYQQILGQGPKLLIQFQNNGVVDDSQLPKDRFSAERLKGVDSTLKIQPAKLEDSAVYLCASSSRTSGPYNEQFFGPGTRLTVL.

This chain links TRBV6-5 with TRBJ1-2; D unclear. There are 13 residues in the CDR3. Trimming removed 2 bases at V and 6 bases at J, with 10 bases between. Germline values: CDR1 MNHEY, CDR2 SVGAGI. CDR3 DNA sequence: TGTGCCAGCAGTTACGTCGCTGCAGATGGCTACACCTTC. Translating gives CASSYVAADGYTF.

The chain links TRBV7-6 to TRBJ1-1; TRBD1 matches 9 bases. V lost 4 bases and J lost 5; bases outside the gene matches: 5. Germline lookup yields CDR1 SGHVS and CDR2 FNYEAQ. There are 14 residues in the CDR3. The DNA for the CDR3 is TGTGCCAGCAGCTCTACAGGGGGCGAGACTGAAGCTTTCTTT. It encodes CASSSTGGETEAFF.

The V and J genes are TRBV6-6 and TRBJ2-7; D may be TRBD2 (5 bases). V was clipped by 7 bases and J by 0 bases, with 16 bases between them. The V gene's germline CDR1 is MNHNY and CDR2 SVGAGI (reference sequence). The CDR3 extends over 15 amino acids. In nucleotides, the CDR3 is TGTGCCAGCACCCAAGGATCGGCGGGCTCCTACGAGCAGTACTTC. It specifies CASTQGSAGSYEQYF.